This entry is about one TCR beta chain. Antigen: not known. Other DNA sequences of this sample code for an identical CDR3. This CDR3 has 13 amino acids. V was cut by 5 bases and J by 1 base, with 8 bases left in between. The germline CDR1 and CDR2 sequences are SGHTA and FQGTGA. TCR templates numbering roughly 94,000 were assayed per sample. The assay was immunoSEQ multiplex PCR, and TCRdb's table has in-frame clones only and misses some. In the table there are 85,000 to 130,000 clones, around 90% of which are singletons. This sample was included in a study of siplizumab effects on memory and regulatory T cells. Study-level points and caveats: Confirmatory evidence of suppressive function in proliferating siplizumab-culture Tregs was not obtained. The alloreactive clones that mapped to unstimulated subsets made up only a minor fraction. Roughly 75-95% of proliferating clones (CD4+ or CD8+) could not be assigned a naive or memory phenotype.

This sequence was found in a human donor in good health. Some clones in this sample may be carry-over from other donors' samples. This chain uses TRBV7-3 with TRBJ1-1, with D uncertain. The material sequenced was CD4+ T cells sorted from blood. The CDR3 is CASSLQPNTEAFF. CDR3 sequence (DNA): TGTGCCAGCAGCCTACAACCGAACACTGAAGCTTTCTTT.